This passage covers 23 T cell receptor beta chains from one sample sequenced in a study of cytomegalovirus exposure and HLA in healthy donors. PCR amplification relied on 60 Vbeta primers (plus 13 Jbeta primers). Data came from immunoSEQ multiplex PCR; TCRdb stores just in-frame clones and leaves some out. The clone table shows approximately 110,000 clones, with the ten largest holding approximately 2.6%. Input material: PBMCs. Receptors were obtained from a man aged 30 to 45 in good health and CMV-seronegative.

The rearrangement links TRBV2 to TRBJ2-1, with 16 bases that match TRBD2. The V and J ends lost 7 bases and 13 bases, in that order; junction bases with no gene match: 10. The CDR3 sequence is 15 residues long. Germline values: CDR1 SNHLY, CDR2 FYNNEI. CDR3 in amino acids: CASIPGTSGRAGQFF. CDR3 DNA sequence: TGTGCCAGCATTCCCGGGACTAGCGGGAGGGCCGGTCAGTTCTTC. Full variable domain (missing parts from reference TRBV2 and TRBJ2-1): EPEVTQTPSHQVTQMGQEVILRCVPISNHLYFYWYRQILGQKVEFLVSFYNNEISEKSEIFDDQFSVERPDGSNFTLKIRSTKLEDSAMYFCASIPGTSGRAGQFFGPGTRLTVL.

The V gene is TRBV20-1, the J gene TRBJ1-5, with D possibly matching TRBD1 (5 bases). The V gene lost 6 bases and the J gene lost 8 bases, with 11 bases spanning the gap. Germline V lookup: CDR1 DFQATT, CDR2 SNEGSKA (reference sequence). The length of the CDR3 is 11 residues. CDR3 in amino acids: CSAGRGKPQHF. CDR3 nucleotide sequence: TGCAGTGCCGGTAGGGGCAAGCCCCAGCATTTT.

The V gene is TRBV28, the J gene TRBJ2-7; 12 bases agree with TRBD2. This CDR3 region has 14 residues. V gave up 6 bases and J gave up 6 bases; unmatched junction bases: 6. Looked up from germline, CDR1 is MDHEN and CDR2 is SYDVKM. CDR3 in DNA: TGTGCCAGCAGCCCATCGGGACTAGCGGGCGAGCAGTACTTC. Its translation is CASSPSGLAGEQYF.

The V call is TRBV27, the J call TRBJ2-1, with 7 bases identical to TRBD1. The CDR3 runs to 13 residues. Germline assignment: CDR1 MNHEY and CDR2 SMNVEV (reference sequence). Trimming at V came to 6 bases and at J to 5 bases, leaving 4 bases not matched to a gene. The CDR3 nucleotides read TGTGCCAGCAGCAGGGACAGCCACAATGAGCAGTTCTTC. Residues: CASSRDSHNEQFF.

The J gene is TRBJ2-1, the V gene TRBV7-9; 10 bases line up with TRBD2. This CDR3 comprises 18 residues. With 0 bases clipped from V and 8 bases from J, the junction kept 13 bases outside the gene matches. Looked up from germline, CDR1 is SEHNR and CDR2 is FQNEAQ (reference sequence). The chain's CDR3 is CASSLAFKASGSFDEQFF. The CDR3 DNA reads TGTGCCAGCAGCTTAGCCTTTAAGGCTAGCGGGAGTTTCGATGAGCAGTTCTTC.

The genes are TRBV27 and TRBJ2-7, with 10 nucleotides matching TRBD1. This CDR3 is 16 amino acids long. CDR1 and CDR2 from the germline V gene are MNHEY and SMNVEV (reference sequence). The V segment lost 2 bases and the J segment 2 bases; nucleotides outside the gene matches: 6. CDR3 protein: CASSLVGTGVPYEQYF. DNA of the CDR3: TGTGCCAGCAGTTTAGTAGGGACAGGGGTACCCTACGAGCAGTACTTC.

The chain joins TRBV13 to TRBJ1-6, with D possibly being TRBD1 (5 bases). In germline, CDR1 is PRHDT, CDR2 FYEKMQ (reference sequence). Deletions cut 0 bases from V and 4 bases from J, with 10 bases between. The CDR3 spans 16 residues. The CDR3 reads CASSLGGGLYNSPLHF. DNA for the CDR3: TGTGCCAGCAGCTTAGGCGGGGGACTTTATAATTCACCCCTCCACTTT. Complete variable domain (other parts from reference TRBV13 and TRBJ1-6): AAGVIQSPRHLIKEKRETATLKCYPIPRHDTVYWYQQGPGQDPQFLISFYEKMQSDKGSIPDRFSAQQFSDYHSELNMSSLELGDSALYFCASSLGGGLYNSPLHFGNGTRLTVT.

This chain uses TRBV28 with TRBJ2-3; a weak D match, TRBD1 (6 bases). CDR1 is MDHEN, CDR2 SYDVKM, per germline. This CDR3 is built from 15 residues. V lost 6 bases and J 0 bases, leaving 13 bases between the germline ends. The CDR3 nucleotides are TGTGCCAGCAGGACAGGACAGTCTAGCACAGATACGCAGTATTTT. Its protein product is CASRTGQSSTDTQYF.

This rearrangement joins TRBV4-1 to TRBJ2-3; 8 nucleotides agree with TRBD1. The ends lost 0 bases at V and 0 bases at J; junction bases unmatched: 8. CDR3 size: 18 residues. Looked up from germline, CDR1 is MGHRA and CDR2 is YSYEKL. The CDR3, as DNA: TGCGCCAGCAGCCAAGATGGGGCAGGGGGCGAAAGCACAGATACGCAGTATTTT. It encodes CASSQDGAGGESTDTQYF.

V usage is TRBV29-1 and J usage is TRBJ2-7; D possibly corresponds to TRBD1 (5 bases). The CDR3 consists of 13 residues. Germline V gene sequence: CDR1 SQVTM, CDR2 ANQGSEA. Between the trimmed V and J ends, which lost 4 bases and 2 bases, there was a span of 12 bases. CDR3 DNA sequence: TGCAGCGTTGCACAGGCCCTTACCTACGAGCAGTACTTC. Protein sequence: CSVAQALTYEQYF.

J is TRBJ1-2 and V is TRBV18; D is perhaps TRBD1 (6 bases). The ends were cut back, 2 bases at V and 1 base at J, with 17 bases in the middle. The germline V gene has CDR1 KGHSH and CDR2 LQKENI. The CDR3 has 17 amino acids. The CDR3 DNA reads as TGTGCCAGCTCACCAGCTCCTCCGCAGGGGATTAACTATGGCTACACCTTC. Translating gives CASSPAPPQGINYGYTF.

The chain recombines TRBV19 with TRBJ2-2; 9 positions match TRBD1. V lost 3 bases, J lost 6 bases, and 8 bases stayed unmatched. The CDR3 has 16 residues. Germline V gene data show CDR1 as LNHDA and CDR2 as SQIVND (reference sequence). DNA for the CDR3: TGTGCCAGTAGTATTGAGGACAGGGGTCCGTCCGGGGAGCTGTTTTTT. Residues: CASSIEDRGPSGELFF.

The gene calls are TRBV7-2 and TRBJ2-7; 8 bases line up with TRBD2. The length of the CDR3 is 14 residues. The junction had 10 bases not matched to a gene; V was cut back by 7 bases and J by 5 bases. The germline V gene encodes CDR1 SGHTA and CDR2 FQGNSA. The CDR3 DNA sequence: TGTGCCAGCAACGATTTTAGCGGGAATGACGAGCAGTACTTC. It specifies CASNDFSGNDEQYF.

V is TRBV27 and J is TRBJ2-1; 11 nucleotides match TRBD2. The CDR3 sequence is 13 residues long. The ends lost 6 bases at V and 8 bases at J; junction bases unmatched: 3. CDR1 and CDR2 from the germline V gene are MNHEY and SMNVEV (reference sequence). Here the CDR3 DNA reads TGTGCCAGCAGGATTAGCGGGAGGGATGAGCAGTTCTTC. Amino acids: CASRISGRDEQFF.

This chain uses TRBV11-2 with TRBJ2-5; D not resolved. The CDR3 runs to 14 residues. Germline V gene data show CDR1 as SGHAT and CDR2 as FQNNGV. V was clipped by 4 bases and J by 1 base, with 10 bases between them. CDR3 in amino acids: CASSSRGLQETQYF. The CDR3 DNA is TGTGCCAGCAGCTCCCGCGGTCTCCAAGAGACCCAGTACTTC.

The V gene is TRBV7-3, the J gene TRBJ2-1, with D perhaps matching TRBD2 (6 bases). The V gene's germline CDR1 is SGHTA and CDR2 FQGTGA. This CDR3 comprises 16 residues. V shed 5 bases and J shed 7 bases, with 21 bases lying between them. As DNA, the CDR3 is TGTGCCAGCAGCCAGACGGGACTCCTTGTAGGGAATGAGCAGTTCTTC. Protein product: CASSQTGLLVGNEQFF. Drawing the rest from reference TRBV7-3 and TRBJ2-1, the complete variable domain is GAGVSQTPSNKVTEKGKYVELRCDPISGHTALYWYRQSLGQGPEFLIYFQGTGAADDSGLPNDRFFAVRPEGSVSTLKIQRTERGDSAVYLCASSQTGLLVGNEQFFGPGTRLTVL.

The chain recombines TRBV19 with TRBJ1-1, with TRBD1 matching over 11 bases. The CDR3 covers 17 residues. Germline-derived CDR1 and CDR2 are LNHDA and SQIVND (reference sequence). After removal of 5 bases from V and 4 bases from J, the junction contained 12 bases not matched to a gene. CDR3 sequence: CASSLGTGGRASTEAFF. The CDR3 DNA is TGTGCCAGTAGTCTCGGGACAGGGGGAAGGGCGAGCACTGAAGCTTTCTTT. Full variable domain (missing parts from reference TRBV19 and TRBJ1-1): DGGITQSPKYLFRKEGQNVTLSCEQNLNHDAMYWYRQDPGQGLRLIYYSQIVNDFQKGDIAEGYSVSREKKESFPLTVTSAQKNPTAFYLCASSLGTGGRASTEAFFGQGTRLTVV.

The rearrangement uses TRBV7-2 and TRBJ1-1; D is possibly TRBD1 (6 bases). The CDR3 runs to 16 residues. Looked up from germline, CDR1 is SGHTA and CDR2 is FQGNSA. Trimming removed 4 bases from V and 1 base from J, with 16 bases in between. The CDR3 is CASSSLGRGANTEAFF. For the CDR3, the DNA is TGTGCCAGCAGCTCCTTGGGACGGGGGGCGAACACTGAAGCTTTCTTT.

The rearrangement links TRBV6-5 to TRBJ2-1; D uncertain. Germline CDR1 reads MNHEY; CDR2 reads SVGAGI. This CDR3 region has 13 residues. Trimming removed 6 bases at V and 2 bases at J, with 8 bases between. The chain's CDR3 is CASSPGTYNEQFF. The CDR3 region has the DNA TGTGCCAGCAGCCCCGGTACCTACAATGAGCAGTTCTTC.

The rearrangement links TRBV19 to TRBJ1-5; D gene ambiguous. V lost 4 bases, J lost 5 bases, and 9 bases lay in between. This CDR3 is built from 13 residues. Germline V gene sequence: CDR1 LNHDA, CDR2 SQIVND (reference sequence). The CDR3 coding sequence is TGTGCCAGTAGTACCCACAGAGATCAGCCCCAGCATTTT. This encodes CASSTHRDQPQHF.

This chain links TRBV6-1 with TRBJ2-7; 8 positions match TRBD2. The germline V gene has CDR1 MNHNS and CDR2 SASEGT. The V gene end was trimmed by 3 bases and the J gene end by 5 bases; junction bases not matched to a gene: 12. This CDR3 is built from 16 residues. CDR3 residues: CASSDDRTSIPHEQYF. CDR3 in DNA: TGTGCCAGCAGTGACGACCGGACTAGCATTCCCCACGAGCAGTACTTC.

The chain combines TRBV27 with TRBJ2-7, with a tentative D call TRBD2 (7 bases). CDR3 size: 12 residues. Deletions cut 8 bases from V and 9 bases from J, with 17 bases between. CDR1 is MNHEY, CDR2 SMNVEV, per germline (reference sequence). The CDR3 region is CASGRGPPTQYF. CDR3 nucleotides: TGTGCCAGCGGGCGGGGGCCCCCAACGCAGTACTTC.

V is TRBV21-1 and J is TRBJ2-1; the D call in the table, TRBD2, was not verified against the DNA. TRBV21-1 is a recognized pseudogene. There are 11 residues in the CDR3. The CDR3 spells CATLRYNEQFF. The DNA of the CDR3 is TGTGCCACCCTCCGTTACAATGAGCAGTTCTTC.